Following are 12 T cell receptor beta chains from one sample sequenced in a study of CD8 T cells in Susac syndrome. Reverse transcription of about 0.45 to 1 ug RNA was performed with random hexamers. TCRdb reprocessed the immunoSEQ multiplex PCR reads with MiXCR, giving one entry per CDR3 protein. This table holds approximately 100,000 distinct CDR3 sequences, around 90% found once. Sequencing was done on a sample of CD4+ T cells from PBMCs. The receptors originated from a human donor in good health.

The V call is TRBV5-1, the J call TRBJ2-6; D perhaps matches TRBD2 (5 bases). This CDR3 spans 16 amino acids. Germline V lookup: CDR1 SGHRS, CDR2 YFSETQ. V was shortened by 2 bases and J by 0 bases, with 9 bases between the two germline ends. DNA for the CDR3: TGCGCCAGCAGCTTTGGCGGGCTCTCTGGGGCCAACGTCCTGACTTTC. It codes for CASSFGGLSGANVLTF.

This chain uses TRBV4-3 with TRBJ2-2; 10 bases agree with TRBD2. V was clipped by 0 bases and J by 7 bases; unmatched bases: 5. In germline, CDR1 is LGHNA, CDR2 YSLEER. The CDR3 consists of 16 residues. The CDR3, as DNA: TGCGCCAGCAGCCAAGATCTAGCGGGAGTCGTCGGGGAGCTGTTTTTT. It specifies CASSQDLAGVVGELFF.

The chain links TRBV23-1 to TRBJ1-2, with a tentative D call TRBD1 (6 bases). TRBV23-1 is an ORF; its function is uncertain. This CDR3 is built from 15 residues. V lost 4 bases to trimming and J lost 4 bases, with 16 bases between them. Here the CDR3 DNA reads TGCGCCAGCAGTCTAGGAGCCCGGACAGTCTATGGCTACACCTTC. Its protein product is CASSLGARTVYGYTF.

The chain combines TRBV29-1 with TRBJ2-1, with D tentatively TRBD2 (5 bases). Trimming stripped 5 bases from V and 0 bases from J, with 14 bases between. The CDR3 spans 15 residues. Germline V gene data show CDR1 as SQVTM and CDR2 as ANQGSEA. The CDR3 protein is CSVRRRANSYNEQFF. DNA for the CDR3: TGCAGCGTTAGGAGGCGGGCCAACTCCTACAATGAGCAGTTCTTC.

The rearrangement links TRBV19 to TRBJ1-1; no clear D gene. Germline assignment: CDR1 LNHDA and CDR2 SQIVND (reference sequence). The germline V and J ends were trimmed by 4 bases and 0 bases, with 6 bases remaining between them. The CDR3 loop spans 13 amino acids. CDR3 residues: CASSTGMNTEAFF. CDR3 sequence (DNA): TGTGCCAGTAGTACAGGTATGAACACTGAAGCTTTCTTT.

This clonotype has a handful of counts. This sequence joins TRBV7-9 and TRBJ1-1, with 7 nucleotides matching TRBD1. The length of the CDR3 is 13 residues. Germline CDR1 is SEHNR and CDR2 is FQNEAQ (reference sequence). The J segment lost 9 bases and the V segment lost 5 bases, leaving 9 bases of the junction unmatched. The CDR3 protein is CASSRPPGQKAFF. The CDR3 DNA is TGTGCCAGCAGCCGTCCTCCGGGACAGAAAGCTTTCTTT.

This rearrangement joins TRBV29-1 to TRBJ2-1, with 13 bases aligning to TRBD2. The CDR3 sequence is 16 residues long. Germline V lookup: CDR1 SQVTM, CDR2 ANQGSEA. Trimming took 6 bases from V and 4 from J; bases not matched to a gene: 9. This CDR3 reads CSVVPTSGRDYNEQFF. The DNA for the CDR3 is TGCAGCGTCGTTCCCACTAGCGGGAGGGATTACAATGAGCAGTTCTTC.

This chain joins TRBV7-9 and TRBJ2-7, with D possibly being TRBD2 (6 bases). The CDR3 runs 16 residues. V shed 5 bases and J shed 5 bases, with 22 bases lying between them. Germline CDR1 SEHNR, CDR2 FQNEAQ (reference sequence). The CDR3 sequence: CASSEDGGPDLDEQYF. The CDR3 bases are TGTGCCAGCAGCGAAGACGGAGGGCCGGATCTCGACGAGCAGTACTTC.

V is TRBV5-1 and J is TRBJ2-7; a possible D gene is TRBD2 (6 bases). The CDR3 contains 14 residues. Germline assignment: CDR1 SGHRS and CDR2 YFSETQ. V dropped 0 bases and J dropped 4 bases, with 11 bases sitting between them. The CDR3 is CASSLEGEVYEQYF. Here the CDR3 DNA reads TGCGCCAGCAGCTTGGAAGGGGAGGTATACGAGCAGTACTTC.

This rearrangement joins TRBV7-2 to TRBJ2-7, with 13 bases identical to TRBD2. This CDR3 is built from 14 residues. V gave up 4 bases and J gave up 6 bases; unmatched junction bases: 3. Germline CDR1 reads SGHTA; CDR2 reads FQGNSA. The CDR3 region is CASSSGLAGAEQYF. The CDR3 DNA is TGTGCCAGCAGCTCCGGACTAGCGGGAGCCGAGCAGTACTTC.

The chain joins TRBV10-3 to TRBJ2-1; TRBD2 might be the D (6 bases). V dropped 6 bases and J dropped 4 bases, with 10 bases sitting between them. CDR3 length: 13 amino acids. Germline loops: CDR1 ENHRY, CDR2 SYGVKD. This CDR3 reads CAIRDGGYNEQFF. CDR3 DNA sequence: TGTGCCATCAGAGACGGGGGATACAATGAGCAGTTCTTC.

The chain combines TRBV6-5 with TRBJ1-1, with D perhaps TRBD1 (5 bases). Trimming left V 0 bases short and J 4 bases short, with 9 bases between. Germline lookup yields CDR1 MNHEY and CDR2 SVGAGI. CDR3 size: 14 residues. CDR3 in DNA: TGTGCCAGCAGTTACTCGGGGGTAGGCACTGAAGCTTTCTTT. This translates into CASSYSGVGTEAFF.